This T cell receptor beta chain was captured in a study of blood T cell repertoires in COVID-19. Study as a whole: The study drew acute and convalescent COVID-19 samples from the United States, Italy and Spain. Sources were T cells, B-cell-depleted T cells, or PBMCs; the material itself was cDNA or gDNA.

As processed by the authors: Quantification of nucleated cells was approximated via reference gene primer amplification. TCRdb's copy holds only in-frame clones and misses some; the assay was immunoSEQ multiplex PCR. The V and J calls and clone size come from that table; D and trimming were worked out from the DNA. The repertoire holds around 250,000 clones, with approximately 82% as singletons. Trimming pared 0 bases from V and 7 bases from J, leaving 7 bases between. The CDR3 is 13 residues long. In germline, CDR1 is ENHRY, CDR2 SYGVKD. The specimen was peripheral blood. The receptor comes from a woman in her late teens or twenties with acute or convalescent COVID-19. The chain is built from TRBV10-3 and TRBJ1-5, with no clear D. The CDR3 loop reads CAISESTGQPQHF. The CDR3 nucleotides read TGTGCCATCAGTGAGTCGACGGGGCAGCCCCAGCATTTT.